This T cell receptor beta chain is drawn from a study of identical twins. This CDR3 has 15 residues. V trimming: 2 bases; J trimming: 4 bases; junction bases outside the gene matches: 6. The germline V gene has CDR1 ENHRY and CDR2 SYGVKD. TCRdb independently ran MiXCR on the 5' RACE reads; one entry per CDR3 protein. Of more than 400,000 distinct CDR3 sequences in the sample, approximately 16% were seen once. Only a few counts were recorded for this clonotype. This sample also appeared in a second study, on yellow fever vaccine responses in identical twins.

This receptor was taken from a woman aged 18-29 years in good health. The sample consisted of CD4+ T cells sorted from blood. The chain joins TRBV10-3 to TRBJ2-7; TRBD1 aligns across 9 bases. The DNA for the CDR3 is TGTGCCATCAGTGAGCCGACAGGGGGTCAGTACGAGCAGTACTTC. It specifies CAISEPTGGQYEQYF.